This is a list of T cell receptor beta chains from one sample in a study of cytomegalovirus exposure and HLA in healthy donors. The data were produced by immunoSEQ multiplex PCR, yet TCRdb's version contains in-frame clones alone and is incomplete. The sample shows about 150,000 clones, around 84% of them seen only once. Sample: PBMCs. Receptor source: a boy aged 2-9 years in good health and CMV-seronegative. CDR3s leave out the opening cysteine and the closing phenylalanine or tryptophan. The D gene is left open where the match is weak. For some rows the clone size is stated as once, few or many, or as a class when expanded; others skip it.

>12|TRBV19|.|.|TRBJ2-2
ASSIDSYTGELF
>11|TRBV19|TRBD1|.|TRBJ2-7
ASRGTGDYEQY
>12|TRBV28|.|.|TRBJ2-2
ASSLPQDTGELF
>13|TRBV6-1|.|.|TRBJ1-5
ASSKRNQGYQPQH
>14|TRBV28|TRBD1|.|TRBJ2-5
ASSLPTGGGQETQY
>12|TRBV5-4|TRBD2|.|TRBJ2-1
ASSLRGGYNEQF
>12|TRBV6-1|TRBD1|.|TRBJ2-5
ASSAWDRGETQY
>16|TRBV5-1|TRBD2|.|TRBJ2-1
ASSLAGIAGGPRNEQF
>12|TRBV6-4|.|.|TRBJ2-6
ASSASSGANVLT
>11|TRBV19|.|.|TRBJ1-4
ASIARANEKLF
>12|TRBV6-1|.|once|TRBJ2-1
ASSRDPSYNEQF
>11|TRBV28|.|.|TRBJ1-2
ASSLVLTYGYT
>13|TRBV4-1|TRBD1|.|TRBJ1-1
ASSQDRGRSTEAF
>12|TRBV27|TRBD1|.|TRBJ2-7
ASSSAGGFYEQY
>12|TRBV7-9|TRBD2|.|TRBJ2-3
ASSRSGGTDTQY
>12|TRBV14|.|.|TRBJ2-1
ASSQRGIGNEQF